One sample yielded the 8 T cell receptor beta chains listed below, sequenced in a study of blood T cell repertoires in COVID-19. Sequencing used immunoSEQ multiplex PCR; TCRdb keeps in-frame clones, though not all of them. This repertoire shows about 220,000 clones, over 80% found once; its top ten account for 6.8%. The specimen sequenced was PBMCs or T cells enriched from blood (not recorded which). The origin of the receptors is a middle-aged woman who had recovered from COVID-19.

The V gene is TRBV27, the J gene TRBJ1-1; 9 bases agree with TRBD1. CDR3 length equals 14 residues. V was pared by 5 bases and J by 4 bases, with 5 bases of the junction left unmatched. Germline loops: CDR1 MNHEY, CDR2 SMNVEV (reference sequence). The DNA of the CDR3 is TGTGCCAGCAGTAATTACAGGGGGCGCACTGAAGCTTTCTTT. The encoded protein is CASSNYRGRTEAFF.

V is TRBV19 and J is TRBJ2-6; 10 bases fit TRBD2. V shed 8 bases, J shed 3 bases, and the junction held 10 bases outside the gene matches. Germline CDR1 is LNHDA and CDR2 is SQIVND (reference sequence). The length of the CDR3 is 17 residues. This chain's CDR3 is CASRASGSPGGANVLTF. DNA of the CDR3: TGTGCCAGTCGAGCTAGCGGGAGTCCGGGTGGGGCCAACGTCCTGACTTTC.

The chain employs TRBV7-2 and TRBJ1-3; D is uncertain. Germline loops: CDR1 SGHTA, CDR2 FQGNSA. This CDR3 spans 15 amino acids. V dropped 2 bases and J dropped 3 bases, with 11 bases sitting between them. CDR3 residues: CASSLTGLSGNTIYF. In nucleotides, the CDR3 is TGTGCCAGCAGCTTAACCGGTTTGAGTGGAAACACCATATATTTT.

This clone was seen only a few times. The rearrangement joins TRBV7-2 to TRBJ2-5; tentative D call: TRBD1 (6 bases). The CDR3 loop spans 15 amino acids. Trimming stripped 2 bases from V and 5 bases from J, with 15 bases between. Looked up from germline, CDR1 is SGHTA and CDR2 is FQGNSA. CDR3 sequence reads: CASSLIRQAWETQYF. CDR3 in DNA: TGTGCCAGCAGCTTAATCAGACAGGCGTGGGAGACCCAGTACTTC.

V usage is TRBV28 and J usage is TRBJ1-5; a weak D match, TRBD1 (6 bases). Trimming cost V 3 bases and J 5 bases, with 11 bases left between them. The CDR3 length is 14 residues. Germline V gives CDR1 MDHEN, CDR2 SYDVKM. The CDR3 region has the DNA TGTGCCAGCAGTTTCCCGGACAGCGATCAGCCCCAGCATTTT. This sequence encodes CASSFPDSDQPQHF.

CDR3 in DNA: TGTGCCAGCAGCTCGTCCCGGGACTCCTCTGAAGCTTTCTTT. Its protein product is CASSSSRDSSEAFF. This chain links TRBV7-2 with TRBJ1-1, with D possibly being TRBD1 (5 bases). Germline V gene data show CDR1 as SGHTA and CDR2 as FQGNSA. The V and J ends lost 4 bases and 6 bases respectively, with 15 bases between them. The CDR3 spans 14 residues.

The V call is TRBV19, the J call TRBJ2-6; 9 bases fit TRBD2. The germline V gene encodes CDR1 LNHDA and CDR2 SQIVND (reference sequence). Trimming removed 3 bases from V and 0 bases from J; junction bases left unmatched: 3. The CDR3 runs 17 residues. CDR3 loop: CASSMGLATSGANVLTF. The CDR3 DNA reads TGTGCCAGTAGTATGGGACTAGCAACCTCTGGGGCCAACGTCCTGACTTTC.

The chain joins TRBV2 to TRBJ2-2; the match to TRBD1 covers 7 bases. Germline V CDR1 and CDR2: SNHLY, FYNNEI. J lost 1 base, V lost 8 bases, and 4 bases had no gene match. The CDR3 consists of 14 residues. The CDR3 DNA is TGTGCCAGCTACAGGGGTGGGAACACCGGGGAGCTGTTTTTT. It specifies CASYRGGNTGELFF.